One and the same sample provided the 4 T cell receptor beta chains below, sequenced in a study of T cells in Graves' hyperthyroidism and ophthalmopathy. Amplification yielded TCR beta CDR3 regions, with RNA transcripts as the source. An initial round of RT-PCR targeting the TCR CDR3 relied on the HTBI primer set. TCRdb itself ran the multiplex PCR reads through MiXCR, one entry per CDR3 protein. The sample lists hundreds of thousands of distinct CDR3 sequences; about 17% were seen once. Sequencing used blood. These receptors came from a woman between 25 and 40 years old with Graves' hyperthyroidism.

The V and J genes are TRBV20-1 and TRBJ2-3; 10 bases match TRBD2. Looked up from germline, CDR1 is DFQATT and CDR2 is SNEGSKA (reference sequence). This CDR3 contains 16 residues. With V trimmed by 6 bases and J by 4 bases, 13 bases remained unmatched. CDR3 nucleotides: TGCAGTGCCCCCCCCCCTACTAGCGGGGTAGCAGATACGCAGTATTTT. Its protein product is CSAPPPTSGVADTQYF.

This clonotype has a count of ten or more. The chain carries TRBV12-3 or TRBV12-4 and TRBJ2-2, with D unresolved. The length of the CDR3 is 11 residues. Trimming removed 6 bases from V and 6 bases from J, with 5 bases in between. CDR3 sequence (DNA): TGTGCCAGCAGGTCCGCCGGGGAGCTGTTTTTT. Residues: CASRSAGELFF.

This clonotype was seen many times. J is TRBJ2-5 and V is TRBV7-2; a weak D match, TRBD2 (7 bases). Germline V CDR1 and CDR2: SGHTA, FQGNSA. This CDR3 is 14 amino acids long. V was trimmed by 7 bases and J by 5 bases, leaving 17 bases between them. This chain's CDR3 is CASNSGGGWETQYF. The CDR3 nucleotides read TGTGCCAGCAACTCGGGGGGCGGATGGGAGACCCAGTACTTC.

In its sample, this clonotype was seen a few times. The chain links TRBV7-6 to TRBJ1-5; TRBD1 is a possible D gene (6 bases). This CDR3 is 15 amino acids long. Germline V CDR1 and CDR2: SGHVS, FNYEAQ. V gave up 0 bases and J gave up 6 bases, with 12 bases separating them. CDR3 residues: CASSLAIGGSQPQHF. CDR3 DNA sequence: TGTGCCAGCAGCTTAGCCATCGGGGGCTCTCAGCCCCAGCATTTT.